This T cell receptor (beta chain) is from a study of cytomegalovirus exposure and HLA in healthy donors. While unrecorded immune exposures were likely, the donors were nominally healthy when sampled. The PCR had 60 Vbeta and 13 Jbeta primers. Here immunoSEQ multiplex PCR was the method, and the copy in TCRdb shows in-frame clones only, minus some. This table has 93,000 or so clones, approximately 64% appearing once. General study findings and limits: Common viral pathogens (according to a later analysis) appeared linked to several of the most significant clusters. DRB1 showed the most TCR associations and HLA-C the fewest in a later analysis, as rates varied by HLA locus.

This clone came up a few times. Its antigen is not known. Sample: PBMCs. This clonotype was obtained from a woman in her forties or fifties in good health and CMV-seronegative.

CDR3 nucleotides: TGTGCCAGCAGCACCCGACAGGGGATCCCCTACGAGCAGTACTTC. It specifies CASSTRQGIPYEQYF. This chain connects TRBV13 to TRBJ2-7; TRBD1 matches at 8 bases. The ends lost 5 bases at V and 2 bases at J; junction bases unmatched: 8. From germline, CDR1 is PRHDT and CDR2 FYEKMQ (reference sequence). The CDR3 runs 15 residues.